These 21 T cell receptor beta chains were sequenced from one sample in a study of T cell changes during pregnancy in multiple sclerosis. Sequenced by immunoSEQ multiplex PCR; TCRdb stores in-frame clones only, minus some. The table has tens of thousands of clones, 92% seen once; the top ten hold 1.5% to 1.7%. The sample was peripheral blood, taken in the first trimester of pregnancy. These receptors came from a female donor with multiple sclerosis, enrolled in a pregnancy study.

The chain has TRBV6-1 and TRBJ2-7, with D possibly matching TRBD1 (6 bases). This CDR3 region has 15 residues. V lost 0 bases, J lost 2 bases, and 11 bases lay in between. The V gene's germline CDR1 is MNHNS and CDR2 SASEGT. The CDR3 protein is CASSEAPSGAYEQYF. In nucleotides, the CDR3 is TGTGCCAGCAGTGAAGCCCCCTCAGGGGCCTACGAGCAGTACTTC.

The rearrangement uses TRBV7-9 and TRBJ2-1, with unresolved D. The length of the CDR3 is 13 residues. The germline V and J ends were trimmed by 5 bases and 6 bases, with 11 bases remaining between them. The germline V gene has CDR1 SEHNR and CDR2 FQNEAQ (reference sequence). This chain's CDR3 is CASSPGYLNEQFF. The CDR3 DNA sequence: TGTGCCAGCAGCCCCGGGTATCTCAATGAGCAGTTCTTC.

The chain has TRBV7-9 and TRBJ2-7; D not resolved. Germline V gene data show CDR1 as SEHNR and CDR2 as FQNEAQ (reference sequence). The CDR3 is 13 amino acids. Trimming stripped 1 base from V and 6 bases from J, with 10 bases between. DNA of the CDR3: TGTGCCAGCAGCTTAGGGTTTGGCCCCGAGCAGTACTTC. This translates into CASSLGFGPEQYF.

The chain links TRBV7-9 to TRBJ1-3, with 7 nucleotides matching TRBD1. V gave up 5 bases and J gave up 0 bases; unmatched junction bases: 7. Germline CDR1 is SEHNR and CDR2 is FQNEAQ (reference sequence). The length of the CDR3 is 16 residues. CDR3 residues: CASSPGQRHSGNTIYF. The CDR3 DNA follows: TGTGCCAGCAGCCCGGGACAGCGACACTCTGGAAACACCATATATTTT.

This chain links TRBV19 with TRBJ2-2; 14 positions match TRBD2. V was clipped by 9 bases and J by 1 base; unmatched bases: 4. The CDR3 sequence is 16 residues long. Germline values: CDR1 LNHDA, CDR2 SQIVND (reference sequence). CDR3 loop: CASGLAGGRNTGELFF. The DNA for the CDR3 is TGTGCCAGCGGACTAGCGGGAGGCCGGAACACCGGGGAGCTGTTTTTT.

The chain couples TRBV9 to TRBJ2-3; 12 nucleotides match TRBD2. V was pared by 0 bases and J by 6 bases, with 5 bases of the junction left unmatched. Per the germline V gene, CDR1 is SGDLS and CDR2 is YYNGEE. This CDR3 has 16 amino acids. CDR3 in DNA: TGTGCCAGCAGCGTAGGGCTAGCGGGAGGGCAGGATACGCAGTATTTT. This codes for CASSVGLAGGQDTQYF.

V and J are TRBV4-1 and TRBJ1-5; D is unresolved. Germline assignment: CDR1 MGHRA and CDR2 YSYEKL. The length of the CDR3 is 13 residues. V dropped 4 bases and J dropped 7 bases, with 11 bases sitting between them. The CDR3 here is CASSLGLPQPQHF. The CDR3 nucleotides are TGCGCCAGCAGCCTTGGGCTCCCGCAGCCCCAGCATTTT.

The V call is TRBV11-2, the J call TRBJ1-1, with D unclear. The V gene lost 5 bases and the J gene lost 1 base, with 11 bases spanning the gap. Per germline, CDR1 SGHAT and CDR2 FQNNGV. This CDR3 has 14 amino acids. CDR3: CASSLPRQNTEAFF. The DNA for the CDR3 is TGTGCCAGCAGCCTACCCAGACAGAACACTGAAGCTTTCTTT.

The rearrangement links TRBV15 to TRBJ2-5; weak D call: TRBD2 (5 bases). Per the germline V gene, CDR1 is LNHNV and CDR2 is YYDKDF (reference sequence). This CDR3 has 14 amino acids. V was pared by 2 bases and J by 4 bases, with 11 bases between. The CDR3: CATSRTREGETQYF. CDR3 coding DNA: TGTGCCACCAGCAGAACTAGGGAAGGAGAGACCCAGTACTTC.

This rearrangement joins TRBV13 to TRBJ2-7, with 11 bases lining up with TRBD1. The germline CDR1 and CDR2 sequences are PRHDT and FYEKMQ (reference sequence). CDR3 length equals 15 residues. V was pared by 6 bases and J by 1 base, with 5 bases of the junction left unmatched. The CDR3 nucleotides are TGTGCCAGCAGGGGGACAGGGGGAGAATCCTACGAGCAGTACTTC. It is translated as CASRGTGGESYEQYF.

The rearrangement links TRBV19 to TRBJ1-1; 8 bases match TRBD1. Germline CDR1 LNHDA, CDR2 SQIVND (reference sequence). The CDR3 covers 13 residues. Germline trimming cut 6 bases from V and 8 bases from J; bases unmatched to any gene: 8. The CDR3 nucleotides read TGTGCCAGTAGAGAGCAGGGGGCGGGCGAAGCTTTCTTT. Encoded protein: CASREQGAGEAFF.

This clone came up a few times. V gene TRBV29-1 combines with J gene TRBJ2-7; TRBD2 is a possible D gene (6 bases). The CDR3 runs to 12 residues. Trimming cost V 4 bases and J 3 bases, with 10 bases left between them. Germline V gene lookup returns CDR1 SQVTM and CDR2 ANQGSEA. The CDR3 sequence is CSVGPGVYEQYF. The CDR3 coding sequence is TGCAGCGTTGGGCCGGGAGTCTACGAGCAGTACTTC.

The chain couples TRBV7-9 to TRBJ2-1, with a tentative D call TRBD2 (5 bases). Germline values: CDR1 SEHNR, CDR2 FQNEAQ (reference sequence). The CDR3 spans 13 residues. The ends were cut back, 4 bases at V and 9 bases at J, with 13 bases in the middle. The CDR3 region is CASSSGLDGEQFF. The CDR3 bases are TGTGCCAGCAGCTCCGGACTGGACGGTGAGCAGTTCTTC.

The chain carries TRBV5-1 and TRBJ2-5; 15 nucleotides match TRBD2. V was clipped by 4 bases and J by 2 bases; unmatched bases: 12. Germline V gene data show CDR1 as SGHRS and CDR2 as YFSETQ. CDR3 length: 19 residues. As DNA, the CDR3 is TGCGCCAGCAGCGCCTCCGGGACTAGCGGGAGGTTTACTCAAGAGACCCAGTACTTC. Protein: CASSASGTSGRFTQETQYF.

The rearrangement joins TRBV10-2 to TRBJ1-1, with 9 bases aligning to TRBD1. Unmatched junction bases numbered 8, after V lost 6 bases and J lost 0 bases. Germline-derived CDR1 and CDR2 are WSHSY and SAAADI. The CDR3 covers 16 residues. The CDR3 sequence: CASRVGQGFMNTEAFF. The CDR3 DNA sequence: TGCGCCAGCAGGGTTGGACAGGGGTTCATGAACACTGAAGCTTTCTTT.

The CDR3 region is CASSQETGSYNEQFF. The CDR3 bases are TGCGCCAGCAGCCAAGAGACAGGCTCCTACAATGAGCAGTTCTTC. V is TRBV4-3 and J is TRBJ2-1; the D gene is possibly TRBD1 (6 bases). Looked up from germline, CDR1 is LGHNA and CDR2 is YSLEER. CDR3 length: 15 amino acids. Trimming cost V 0 bases and J 0 bases, with 6 bases left between them.

The genes are TRBV6-1 and TRBJ1-1, with D maybe TRBD1 (5 bases). This CDR3 is 16 amino acids long. V lost 0 bases and J 5 bases, leaving 16 bases between the germline ends. Germline CDR1 and CDR2: MNHNS and SASEGT. As DNA, the CDR3 is TGTGCCAGCAGTGAAGCGCGAGGTCAGGGAAGGACTGAAGCTTTCTTT. The encoded protein is CASSEARGQGRTEAFF.

The chain joins TRBV4-3 to TRBJ2-1, with 12 bases lining up with TRBD2. With V trimmed by 3 bases and J by 5 bases, 2 bases remained unmatched. The germline gives CDR1 LGHNA, CDR2 YSLEER. This CDR3 spans 15 amino acids. The CDR3 loop is CASSQTSGSNNEQFF. The CDR3 nucleotides read TGCGCCAGCAGCCAGACTAGCGGGAGTAACAATGAGCAGTTCTTC.

The chain is built from TRBV19 and TRBJ2-1; no firm D call. V was shortened by 2 bases and J by 3 bases, with 8 bases between the two germline ends. The germline CDR1 and CDR2 sequences are LNHDA and SQIVND (reference sequence). The CDR3 consists of 14 residues. The CDR3 bases are TGTGCCAGTAGTATATACGCGGTCTACAATGAGCAGTTCTTC. Translating gives CASSIYAVYNEQFF.

The genes are TRBV7-2 and TRBJ2-7; 9 nucleotides agree with TRBD1. V gave up 8 bases and J gave up 2 bases; unmatched junction bases: 7. This CDR3 has 14 residues. CDR1 and CDR2 from the germline V gene are SGHTA and FQGNSA. This chain's CDR3 is CASSGGTGTYEQYF. CDR3 DNA sequence: TGTGCCAGCTCCGGGGGGACAGGGACCTACGAGCAGTACTTC. Drawing the rest from reference TRBV7-2 and TRBJ2-7, the complete variable domain is GAGVSQSPSNKVTEKGKDVELRCDPISGHTALYWYRQSLGQGLEFLIYFQGNSAPDKSGLPSDRFSAERTGGSVSTLTIQRTQQEDSAVYLCASSGGTGTYEQYFGPGTRLTVT.

This chain uses TRBV19 with TRBJ2-3; TRBD2 aligns across 7 bases. CDR1 and CDR2 from the germline V gene are LNHDA and SQIVND (reference sequence). The junction had 12 bases not matched to a gene; V was cut back by 3 bases and J by 6 bases. The CDR3 loop spans 16 amino acids. The CDR3 here is CASSMAGALGGDTQYF. CDR3 DNA: TGTGCCAGTAGTATGGCGGGAGCCCTCGGGGGGGATACGCAGTATTTT.